This T cell receptor beta chain was sequenced in a study of cytomegalovirus exposure and HLA in healthy donors. V was cut by 5 bases and J by 4 bases, with 6 bases left in between. The germline CDR1 and CDR2 sequences are SGDLS and YYNGEE. The CDR3 sequence is 11 residues long. Donors were ostensibly healthy at sampling, although undocumented immune exposures were probable. PCR employed 60 Vbeta and 13 Jbeta primers. The repertoire was sequenced with immunoSEQ multiplex PCR; TCRdb's copy has only in-frame clones and lacks some. The sample carries about 130,000 clones, over 60% recorded once. This chain joins TRBV9 and TRBJ1-2; D unclear. This sequence was found in a man aged 35 to 55 in good health and CMV-seronegative. Sequences were obtained from PBMCs. The CDR3 DNA reads TGTGCCAGCAGAGCAAGCTATGGCTACACCTTC. It yields the protein CASRASYGYTF.